This is a list of T cell receptor beta chains from one sample in a study of blood T cell repertoires in COVID-19. The assay was immunoSEQ multiplex PCR, and TCRdb's table has in-frame clones only and misses some. The sample lists around 140,000 clones, roughly 84% occurring once. Material for sequencing was peripheral blood. These receptors all come from a man between 25 and 39 years old with COVID-19, enrolled during active disease. CDR3s include the opening cysteine and the closing phenylalanine or tryptophan. The order of the fields is J gene, V gene, D gene, clone size, CDR3 protein, CDR3 DNA. D genes are given only for firm matches. Expanded clones are given a class, and other clones once, few, many or no size at all.

TRBJ1-3	TRBV28	NA	NA	CASSLSGGGNTIYF	TGTGCCAGCAGTTTATCGGGGGGAGGAAACACCATATATTTT
TRBJ1-5	TRBV27	NA	NA	CASSLSGQNNRHPQHF	TGTGCCAGCAGTTTATCGGGGCAGAATAATCGGCACCCCCAGCATTTT
TRBJ2-7	TRBV5-1	TRBD1	NA	CASSLGQGVYEQYF	TGCGCCAGCAGCTTGGGACAGGGAGTATACGAGCAGTACTTC
TRBJ2-7	TRBV10-1	NA	NA	CASSPRRPPYEQYF	TGCGCCAGCAGCCCGCGCAGGCCACCCTACGAGCAGTACTTC
TRBJ1-2	TRBV30	TRBD1	NA	CAWRQGAGGYTF	TGTGCCTGGAGGCAGGGGGCGGGGGGCTACACCTTC
TRBJ2-7	TRBV7-3	TRBD1	NA	CASSLGTGGNEQYF	TGTGCCAGCAGCTTAGGGACAGGGGGCAACGAGCAGTACTTC
TRBJ2-2	TRBV25-1	TRBD2	few	CASSPPSSGINTGELFF	TGTGCCAGCAGCCCACCGAGTAGCGGGATCAACACCGGGGAGCTGTTTTTT
TRBJ2-7	TRBV12-3/TRBV12-4	NA	NA	CASSLGLDRPGF	TGTGCCAGCAGTTTAGGACTCGACAGGCCAGGCTTC
TRBJ1-2	TRBV28	NA	NA	CASNSGGGASNYGYTF	TGTGCCAGCAACTCCGGCGGGGGGGCGTCTAACTATGGCTACACCTTC
TRBJ2-3	TRBV27	NA	few	CASSSRWLGGRDTQYF	TGTGCCAGCAGTTCGCGGTGGTTAGGGGGTAGAGATACGCAGTATTTT